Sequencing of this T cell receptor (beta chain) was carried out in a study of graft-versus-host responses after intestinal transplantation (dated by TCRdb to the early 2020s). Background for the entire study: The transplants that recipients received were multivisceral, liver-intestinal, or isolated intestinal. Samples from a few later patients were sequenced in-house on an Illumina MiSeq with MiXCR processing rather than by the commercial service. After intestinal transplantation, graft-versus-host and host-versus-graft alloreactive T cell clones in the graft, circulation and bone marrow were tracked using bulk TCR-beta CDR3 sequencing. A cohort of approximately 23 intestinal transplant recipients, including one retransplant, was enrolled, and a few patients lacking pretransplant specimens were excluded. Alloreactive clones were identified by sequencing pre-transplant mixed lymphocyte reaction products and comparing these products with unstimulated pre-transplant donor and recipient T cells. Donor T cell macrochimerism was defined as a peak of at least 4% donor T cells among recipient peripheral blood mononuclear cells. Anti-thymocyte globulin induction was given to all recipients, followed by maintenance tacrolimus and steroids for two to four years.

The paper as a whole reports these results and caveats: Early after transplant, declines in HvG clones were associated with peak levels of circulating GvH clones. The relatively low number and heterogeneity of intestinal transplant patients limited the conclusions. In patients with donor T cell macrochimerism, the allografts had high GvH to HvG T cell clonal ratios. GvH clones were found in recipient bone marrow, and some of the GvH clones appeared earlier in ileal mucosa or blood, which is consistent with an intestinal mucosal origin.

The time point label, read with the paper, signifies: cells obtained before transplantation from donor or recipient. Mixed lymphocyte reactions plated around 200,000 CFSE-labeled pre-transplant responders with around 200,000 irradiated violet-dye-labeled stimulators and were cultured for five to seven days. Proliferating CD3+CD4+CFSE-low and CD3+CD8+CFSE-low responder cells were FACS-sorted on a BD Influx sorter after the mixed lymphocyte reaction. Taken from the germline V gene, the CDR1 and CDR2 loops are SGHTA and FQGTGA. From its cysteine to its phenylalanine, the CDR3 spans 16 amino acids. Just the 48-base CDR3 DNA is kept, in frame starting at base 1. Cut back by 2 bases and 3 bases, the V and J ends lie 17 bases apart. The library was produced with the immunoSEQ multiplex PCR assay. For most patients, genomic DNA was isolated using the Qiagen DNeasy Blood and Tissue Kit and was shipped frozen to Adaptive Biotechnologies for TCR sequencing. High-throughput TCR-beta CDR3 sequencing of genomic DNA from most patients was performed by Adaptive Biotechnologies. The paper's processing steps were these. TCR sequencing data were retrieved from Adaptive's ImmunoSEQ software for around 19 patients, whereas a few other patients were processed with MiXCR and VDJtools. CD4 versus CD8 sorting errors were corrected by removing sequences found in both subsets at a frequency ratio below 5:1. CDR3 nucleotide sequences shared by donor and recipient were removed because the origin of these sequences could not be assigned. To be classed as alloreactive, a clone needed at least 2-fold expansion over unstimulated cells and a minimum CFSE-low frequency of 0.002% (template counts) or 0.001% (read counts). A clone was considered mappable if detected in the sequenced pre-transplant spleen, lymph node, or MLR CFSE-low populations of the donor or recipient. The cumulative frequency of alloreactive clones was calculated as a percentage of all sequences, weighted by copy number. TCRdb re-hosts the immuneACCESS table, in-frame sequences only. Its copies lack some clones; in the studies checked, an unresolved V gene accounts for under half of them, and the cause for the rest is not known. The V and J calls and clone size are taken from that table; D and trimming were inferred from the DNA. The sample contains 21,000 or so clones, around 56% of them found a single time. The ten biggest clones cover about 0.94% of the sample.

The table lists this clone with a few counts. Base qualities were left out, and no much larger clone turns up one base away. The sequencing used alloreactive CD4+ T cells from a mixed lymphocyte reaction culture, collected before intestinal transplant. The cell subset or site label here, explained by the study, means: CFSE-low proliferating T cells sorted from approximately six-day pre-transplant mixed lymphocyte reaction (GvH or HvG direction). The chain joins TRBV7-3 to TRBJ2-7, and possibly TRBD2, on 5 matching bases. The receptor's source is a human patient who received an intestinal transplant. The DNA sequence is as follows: TGTGCCAGCAGCTTATCGCACGGGATGGATGTCTACGAGCAGTACTTC. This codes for CASSLSHGMDVYEQYF.